The 14 T cell receptor beta chains given below trace back to one sample, sequenced in a study of T-cell reconstitution after alpha-beta-depleted transplantation in children (dated by TCRdb to 2016 to 2017). The label giving this sample's treatment or condition can be read as: allogeneic hematopoietic cell transplantation with graft depleted of TCRalphabeta T cells and CD19 B cells. Libraries were prepared through PCR. The sequencer listed for this sample is Illumina HiSeq 2500. TCR library preparation used molecular barcoding, with unique molecular identifiers applied to normalize quantification of the TCRbeta repertoire. The public reads were reanalyzed by TCRdb: fastp trimming at Q25, MiXCR alignment, in-frame beta chains only. Rows with one shared CDR3 protein collapse into an entry with the most common genes and DNA. The sample includes around 490,000 distinct CDR3 sequences, with roughly 10% observed a single time. The ten largest account for approximately 15% of the sample.

Sequencing was performed on PBMCs, mostly from graft donor cells, taken 180 days after TCRalphabeta/CD19-depleted stem cell transplant. The receptors shown here come from a female patient aged 2-9 years who had a stem cell transplant for aplastic anemia, so the T cells may come from the graft donor.

This clonotype was found many times. V gene TRBV29-1 combines with J gene TRBJ2-5, with D possibly matching TRBD2 (5 bases). The germline V and J ends were trimmed by 4 bases and 7 bases, with 10 bases remaining between them. Per germline, CDR1 SQVTM and CDR2 ANQGSEA. The CDR3 covers 11 residues. The CDR3 reads CSVGWEMTQYF. The CDR3 nucleotides are TGCAGCGTTGGATGGGAGATGACCCAGTACTTC. The full variable domain, completed using reference TRBV29-1 and TRBJ2-5, is SAVISQKPSRDICQRGTSLTIQCQVDSQVTMMFWYRQQPGQSLTLIATANQGSEATYESGFVIDKFPISRPNLTFSTLTVSNMSPEDSSIYLCSVGWEMTQYFGPGTRLLVL.

The gene calls are TRBV6-2 or TRBV6-3 and TRBJ2-7; D is possibly TRBD2 (7 bases). The germline CDR1 and CDR2 sequences are MNHEY and SVGEGT. This CDR3 is built from 13 residues. Trimming shortened V by 6 bases and J by 6 bases, and 15 bases separated the two germline ends. For the CDR3, the DNA is TGTGCCAGCAGCCGCGCGGGGGCCCCCGAGCAGTACGTC. Translation gives CASSRAGAPEQYV.

This chain links TRBV4-3 with TRBJ2-7, with D perhaps TRBD1 (7 bases). This CDR3 has 17 amino acids. Germline V lookup: CDR1 LGHNA, CDR2 YSLEER. Trimming took 0 bases from V and 1 from J, leaving 16 bases between them. In nucleotides, the CDR3 is TGCGCCAGCAGCCAAGATTGGCAGGGGGGAAGTTCCTACGAGCAGTACGTC. It translates to CASSQDWQGGSSYEQYV.

This clonotype was seen at least ten times. The chain is built from TRBV12-3 or TRBV12-4 and TRBJ2-4; D is unresolved. The CDR3 has 14 amino acids. V was clipped by 2 bases and J by 0 bases, with 5 bases between them. The CDR3 is CASSLSLAKNIQYF. CDR3 coding DNA: TGTGCCAGCAGTTTAAGTCTAGCCAAAAACATTCAGTACTTC.

This clonotype was seen repeatedly, ten times or more. This chain links TRBV29-1 with TRBJ1-2; 8 positions match TRBD1. J lost 4 bases, V lost 0 bases, and 13 bases had no gene match. The CDR3 is 17 residues long. The germline CDR1 and CDR2 sequences are SQVTM and ANQGSEA. This CDR3 reads CSVEDGGSGTGSYGYTF. DNA for the CDR3: TGCAGCGTTGAAGATGGCGGAAGTGGGACAGGTAGCTATGGCTACACCTTC.

The chain employs TRBV28 and TRBJ2-4; no reliable D call. This CDR3 has 14 amino acids. V was trimmed by 3 bases and J by 2 bases, leaving 8 bases between them. In germline, CDR1 is MDHEN, CDR2 SYDVKM. In DNA, the CDR3 is TGTGCCAGCAGTTTTTCCACGACCAAAAACATTCAGTACTTC. It is translated as CASSFSTTKNIQYF.

This clonotype was observed a few times. V is TRBV6-5 and J is TRBJ1-6, with unresolved D. Germline lookup yields CDR1 MNHEY and CDR2 SVGAGI. This CDR3 is built from 12 residues. V lost 4 bases and J lost 6, with 4 bases in between. The CDR3 loop reads CASSFRNSPLHF. In DNA form, the CDR3 reads TGTGCCAGCAGTTTCCGTAATTCACCCCTCCACTTT.

In its sample, this clonotype was seen a few times. CDR3 DNA sequence: TGTGCCAGCAGCTTAATAGGGACAGGGTATACCAATGAGCAGTTCTTC. Protein product: CASSLIGTGYTNEQFF. The chain is built from TRBV7-9 and TRBJ2-1; 9 nucleotides match TRBD1. Germline CDR1 reads SEHNR; CDR2 reads FQNEAQ (reference sequence). V lost 2 bases to trimming and J lost 6 bases; unmatched junction nucleotides: 8. This CDR3 is 16 amino acids long.

The table lists this clonotype with a few counts. This sequence joins TRBV20-1 and TRBJ2-1, with 12 bases lining up with TRBD2. The germline V gene has CDR1 DFQATT and CDR2 SNEGSKA (reference sequence). V dropped 6 bases and J dropped 9; count of bases not matched to a gene: 6. The CDR3 covers 13 residues. For the CDR3, the DNA is TGCAGTGCCCCTAGCGGGAGGGCCTTTGAGCAGTTCTTC. Amino acids: CSAPSGRAFEQFF.

This rearrangement joins TRBV7-9 to TRBJ1-4; D not resolved. Germline-derived CDR1 and CDR2 are SEHNR and FQNEAQ (reference sequence). CDR3 length: 16 amino acids. The germline V and J ends were trimmed by 1 base and 6 bases, with 15 bases remaining between them. As DNA, the CDR3 is TGTGCCAGCAGCTTAGAGTGGCTTTCTATCGATGAAAAACTGTTTTTT. Residues: CASSLEWLSIDEKLFF.

The chain joins TRBV20-1 to TRBJ1-2; D might be TRBD1 (6 bases). This CDR3 spans 15 amino acids. V lost 5 bases and J lost 2, with 18 bases in between. CDR1 and CDR2 (germline): DFQATT, SNEGSKA (reference sequence). CDR3 amino acids: CSAGDLTDRNYGYTF. The CDR3 DNA follows: TGCAGTGCTGGGGACCTGACAGACAGGAACTATGGCTACACCTTC.

The chain is built from TRBV12-3 or TRBV12-4 and TRBJ2-1, with 9 nucleotides matching TRBD2. The CDR3 extends over 13 amino acids. V shed 6 bases and J 6 bases; nucleotides not matched to a gene: 3. The CDR3 nucleotides are TGTGCCAGCAGGACTAGCGGATTCAATGAGCAGTTCTTC. Its protein is CASRTSGFNEQFF.

The chain uses TRBV28 and TRBJ2-7; D may be TRBD1 (6 bases). Germline V gene data show CDR1 as MDHEN and CDR2 as SYDVKM. This CDR3 has 13 amino acids. V lost 2 bases to trimming and J lost 6 bases, with 11 bases between them. CDR3 in DNA: TGTGCCAGCAGTTTAATACAGGGCCTCGAGCAGTACGTC. It is translated as CASSLIQGLEQYV.

This chain uses TRBV27 with TRBJ1-6; D may be TRBD1 (5 bases). The CDR3 has 13 residues. Trimming stripped 3 bases from V and 9 bases from J, with 9 bases between. CDR1 and CDR2 (germline): MNHEY, SMNVEV (reference sequence). CDR3 sequence (DNA): TGTGCCAGCAGTTTGGCGGGGCTTTCACCCCTCCACTTT. Amino acid sequence: CASSLAGLSPLHF.